The T cell receptor (beta chain) described here comes from a study of shared clonotypes between healthy human individuals. The germline V gene encodes CDR1 MNHEY and CDR2 SMNVEV (reference sequence). Between the trimmed V and J ends, which lost 3 bases and 3 bases, there was a span of 12 bases. The CDR3 runs to 14 residues. Here immunoSEQ multiplex PCR was the method, and the copy in TCRdb shows in-frame clones only, minus some. The sample comprises some 95,000 clones, roughly two thirds of which are singletons, and about 48% rests with the top ten. Sequenced input: memory CD8+ T cells sorted from blood. Subset reported: CD45RO+ cells pooled with CCR7-negative TemRA cells. V and J are TRBV27 and TRBJ2-7; D unresolved. The receptor was isolated from a man younger than 40 in good health. The CDR3: CASSFRSTSYEQYF. The DNA of the CDR3 is TGTGCCAGCAGTTTTAGGTCGACCAGCTACGAGCAGTACTTC.